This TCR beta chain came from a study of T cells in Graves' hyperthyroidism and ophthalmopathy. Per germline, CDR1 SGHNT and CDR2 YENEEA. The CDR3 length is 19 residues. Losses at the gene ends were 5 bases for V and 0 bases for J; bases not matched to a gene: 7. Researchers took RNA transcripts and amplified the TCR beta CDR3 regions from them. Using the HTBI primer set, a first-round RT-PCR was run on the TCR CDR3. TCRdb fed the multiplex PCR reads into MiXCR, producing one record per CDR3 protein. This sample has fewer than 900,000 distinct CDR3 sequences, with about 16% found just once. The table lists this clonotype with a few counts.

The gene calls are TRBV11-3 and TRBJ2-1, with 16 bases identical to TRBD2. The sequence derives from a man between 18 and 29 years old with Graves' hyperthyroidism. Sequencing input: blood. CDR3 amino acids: CASSPGTSGRESSYNEQFF. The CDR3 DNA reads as TGTGCCAGCAGCCCCGGGACTAGCGGGAGGGAAAGCTCCTACAATGAGCAGTTCTTC.